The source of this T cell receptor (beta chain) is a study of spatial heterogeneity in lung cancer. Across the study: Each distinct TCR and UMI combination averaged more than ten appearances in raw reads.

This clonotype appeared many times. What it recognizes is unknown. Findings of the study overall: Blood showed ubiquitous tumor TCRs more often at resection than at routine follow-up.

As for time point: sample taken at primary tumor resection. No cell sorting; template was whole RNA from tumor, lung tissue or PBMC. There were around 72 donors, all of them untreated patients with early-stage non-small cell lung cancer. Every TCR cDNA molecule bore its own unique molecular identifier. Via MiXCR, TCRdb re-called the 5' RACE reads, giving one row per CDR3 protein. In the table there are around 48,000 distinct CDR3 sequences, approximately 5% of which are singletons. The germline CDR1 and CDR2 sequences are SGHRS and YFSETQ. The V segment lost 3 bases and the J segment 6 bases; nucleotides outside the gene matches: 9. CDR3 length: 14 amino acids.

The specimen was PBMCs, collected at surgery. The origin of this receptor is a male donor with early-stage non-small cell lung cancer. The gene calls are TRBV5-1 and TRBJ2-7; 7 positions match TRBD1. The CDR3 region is CASSSWTDRAEQYF. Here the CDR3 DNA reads TGCGCCAGCAGCTCTTGGACCGACAGGGCCGAGCAGTACTTC. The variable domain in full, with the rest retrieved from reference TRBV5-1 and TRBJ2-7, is KAGVTQTPRYLIKTRGQQVTLSCSPISGHRSVSWYQQTPGQGLQFLFEYFSETQRNKGNFPGRFSGRQFSNSRSEMNVSTLELGDSALYLCASSSWTDRAEQYFGPGTRLTVT.